The next 15 T cell receptor beta chains were all read from a single sample in a study of T cells expressing NK-cell markers. TCRdb re-called the 5' RACE reads and catalogs CDR3 proteins one per entry, DNA excluded. The listing contains fewer than 400,000 distinct CDR3 sequences. Sequenced sample: blood T cells: a sorted CD56 or NKG2C T cell subset, CD4+ or CD8+ T cells, or bulk PBMC T cells (not recorded which). Receptors were obtained from a man aged 18-69 years in good health.

This chain links TRBV7-2 with TRBJ2-5. The germline CDR1 and CDR2 sequences are SGHTA and FQGNSA. CDR3 length: 16 amino acids. The CDR3 spells CASSLALASAKETQYF.

This chain uses TRBV3-1 with TRBJ2-2; TCRdb's D gene call, TRBD1, goes unchecked for lack of DNA. CDR1 is LGHDT, CDR2 YNNKEL, per germline (reference sequence). The length of the CDR3 is 15 residues. The CDR3 protein is CASSLQGAMTGELFF.

The chain is built from TRBV7-9 and TRBJ2-5; without DNA, the TCRdb call of TRBD2 cannot be checked. Looked up from germline, CDR1 is SEHNR and CDR2 is FQNEAQ (reference sequence). This CDR3 region has 16 residues. Here the CDR3 reads CASTEQARWGEETQYF. Full variable domain (rest looked up from reference TRBV7-9 and TRBJ2-5): DTGVSQNPRHKITKRGQNVTFRCDPISEHNRLYWYRQTLGQGPEFLTYFQNEAQLEKSRLLSDRFSAERPKGSFSTLEIQRTEQGDSAMYLCASTEQARWGEETQYFGPGTRLLVL.

The genes are TRBV28 and TRBJ1-1. Germline CDR1 MDHEN, CDR2 SYDVKM. The CDR3 length is 13 residues. The CDR3 sequence is CASSRLLGDKAFF.

This chain joins TRBV24-1 and TRBJ2-5; TCRdb designates TRBD1, a call that cannot be tested without DNA. This CDR3 comprises 13 residues. Per germline, CDR1 KGHDR and CDR2 SFDVKD. The CDR3 reads CATSAREQETQYF.

The chain joins TRBV29-1 to TRBJ1-3; the D gene TCRdb calls, TRBD1, cannot be checked with no DNA. This CDR3 contains 14 residues. Germline V CDR1 and CDR2: SQVTM, ANQGSEA. This chain's CDR3 is CSVDSGTGGNTIYF.

This chain links TRBV7-6 with TRBJ1-5; TCRdb lists TRBD1, though no DNA is available to test this call. Germline V gene lookup returns CDR1 SGHVS and CDR2 FNYEAQ. CDR3 length: 17 amino acids. The CDR3 protein is CASSENRGRRSNQPQHF.

The chain employs TRBV29-1 and TRBJ2-5. Germline-derived CDR1 and CDR2 are SQVTM and ANQGSEA. The CDR3 totals 11 residues. This CDR3 is CSGRSGETQYF.

The chain uses TRBV7-9 and TRBJ1-1; TCRdb picks TRBD1, but there is no DNA to check that call. The CDR3 length is 15 residues. The germline V gene has CDR1 SEHNR and CDR2 FQNEAQ (reference sequence). CDR3 region: CASSTGTVLNTEAFF.

This chain links TRBV30 with TRBJ2-3; TCRdb gives TRBD1 as the D gene, but with no DNA this cannot be confirmed. Germline values: CDR1 GTSNPN, CDR2 SVGIG (reference sequence). The CDR3 contains 17 residues. CDR3 protein: CAWSRSRQGTYTDTQYF.

V and J are TRBV6-1 and TRBJ1-2; TCRdb selects TRBD1, and the lack of DNA leaves this call unchecked. This CDR3 has 14 residues. Per the germline V gene, CDR1 is MNHNS and CDR2 is SASEGT. The CDR3 sequence is CASSEVTGIYGYTF.

J is TRBJ1-5 and V is TRBV18. The CDR3 is made up of 14 amino acids. Germline V gene data show CDR1 as KGHSH and CDR2 as LQKENI. The CDR3 here is CASSPQSGRQPQHF.

Here the CDR3 reads CSASRSGPMGEQYF. J is TRBJ2-7 and V is TRBV20-1; TCRdb's D call, TRBD1, is unchecked because there is no DNA. The CDR3 totals 14 residues. The germline V gene has CDR1 DFQATT and CDR2 SNEGSKA (reference sequence).

The chain links TRBV20-1 to TRBJ2-1; TCRdb's D gene call, TRBD2, goes unchecked for lack of DNA. The CDR3 has 15 residues. In germline, CDR1 is DFQATT, CDR2 SNEGSKA (reference sequence). The CDR3 is CSASGLGTPFREQFF.

V and J are TRBV7-9 and TRBJ1-1. This CDR3 is built from 12 residues. Germline CDR1 is SEHNR and CDR2 is FQNEAQ (reference sequence). The CDR3 is CASQGGSTEAFF.